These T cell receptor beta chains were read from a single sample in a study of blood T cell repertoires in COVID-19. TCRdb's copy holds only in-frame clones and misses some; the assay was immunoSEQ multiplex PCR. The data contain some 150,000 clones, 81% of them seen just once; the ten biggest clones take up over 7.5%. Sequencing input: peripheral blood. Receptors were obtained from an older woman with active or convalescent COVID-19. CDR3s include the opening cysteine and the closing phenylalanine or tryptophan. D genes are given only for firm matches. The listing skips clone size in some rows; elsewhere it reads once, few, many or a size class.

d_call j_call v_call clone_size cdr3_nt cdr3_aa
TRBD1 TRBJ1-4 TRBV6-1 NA TGTGCCAGCAGTGAAGGGGGGGGACAGGGTAATGAAAAACTGTTTTTT CASSEGGGQGNEKLFF
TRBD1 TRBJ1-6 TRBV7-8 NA TGTGCCAGCAGCTTCTCGGACAGGGCGGTTTCACCCCTCCACTTT CASSFSDRAVSPLHF
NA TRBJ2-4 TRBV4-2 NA TGTGCCAGCAGCCAAGCCACGGAGGGCCCAGCCAAAAACATTCAGTACTTC CASSQATEGPAKNIQYF
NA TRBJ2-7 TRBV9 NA TGTGCCAGCAGCGGGACAGCCCACGAGCAGTACTTC CASSGTAHEQYF
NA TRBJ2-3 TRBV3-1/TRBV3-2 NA TGTGCCAGCAGCCACCTGTCAGATACGCAGTATTTT CASSHLSDTQYF
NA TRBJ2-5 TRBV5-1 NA TGCGCCAGCAGCTTAGGGCGAGGGCAAGAGACCCAGTACTTC CASSLGRGQETQYF
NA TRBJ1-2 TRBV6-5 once TGTGCCAGCAGCCTGACTGAGAACTATGGCTACACCTTC CASSLTENYGYTF
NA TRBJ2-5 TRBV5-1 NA TGCGCCAGCAGCTCAGGGCTCGGCGACCCCCTAAAAGAGACCCAGTACTTC CASSSGLGDPLKETQYF
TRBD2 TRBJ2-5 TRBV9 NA TGTGCCAGCAGCGTAGCTGGGCTAGCGGGAGGAGAGACCCAGTACTTC CASSVAGLAGGETQYF
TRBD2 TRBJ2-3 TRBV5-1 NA TGCGCCAGCAGCAAACGGACTAGCGGTAGTACAGATACGCAGTATTTT CASSKRTSGSTDTQYF
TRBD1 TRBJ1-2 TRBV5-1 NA TGCGCCAGCCGACGCCCCGGACAGGGCGGCGAGGGCTACACCTTC CASRRPGQGGEGYTF
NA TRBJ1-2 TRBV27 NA TGTGCCAGCAGTTCCGCTCAGGGGACTAACTATGGCTACACCTTC CASSSAQGTNYGYTF
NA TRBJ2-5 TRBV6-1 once TGTGCCAGCAGTGAACGGGGTAGGACCCAGTACTTC CASSERGRTQYF
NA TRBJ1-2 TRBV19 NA TGTGCCAGTAGTGCTCAGGGTGTACTCCTTGGCTACACCTTC CASSAQGVLLGYTF
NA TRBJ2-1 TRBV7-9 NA TGTGCCGTCCTCCGGGGGAATGAGCAGTTCTTC CAVLRGNEQFF
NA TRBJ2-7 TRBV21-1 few TGTGCCAGCGGTTGGACATCGAGGAGCGAGCAGTACTTC CASGWTSRSEQYF
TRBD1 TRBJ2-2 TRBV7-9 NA TGTGCCAGCAGCTTCGCCGGGACAGGGAGAACCGGGGAGCTGTTTTTT CASSFAGTGRTGELFF
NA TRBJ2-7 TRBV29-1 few TGCAGCGTTGACAGGGGAGTGGGCGAGCAGTACTTC CSVDRGVGEQYF
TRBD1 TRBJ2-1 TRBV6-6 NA TGTGCCAGCGACAGGGGGTATAGAGATGAGCAGTTCTTC CASDRGYRDEQFF
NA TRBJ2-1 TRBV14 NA TGTGCCAGCAGCCAAGCGGTGGAGCAGTTCTTC CASSQAVEQFF
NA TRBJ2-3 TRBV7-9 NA TGTGCCAGCAGCCCGGGACTGAGCGCAGATACGCAGTATTTT CASSPGLSADTQYF
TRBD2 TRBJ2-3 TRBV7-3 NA TGTGCCAGCAGCTTAGGGGCTAGCGGGAGGGTCAGAGATACGCAGTATTTT CASSLGASGRVRDTQYF
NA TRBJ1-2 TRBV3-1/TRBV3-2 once TGTGCCAGCAGCCAAACAGGGATCTATGGCTACACCTTC CASSQTGIYGYTF
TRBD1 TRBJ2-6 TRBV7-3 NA TGTGCCAGCAGCCCAAGGTCGGGACAGCCCGACGTCCTGACTTTC CASSPRSGQPDVLTF
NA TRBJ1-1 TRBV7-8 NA TGTGCCAGCAGCTTAGGCCCCCCCGACAGGTACACTGAAGCTTTCTTT CASSLGPPDRYTEAFF
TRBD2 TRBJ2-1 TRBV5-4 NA TGTGCCAGCAGCTTGGACAGCGGGGGGGCAAATGAGCAGTTCTTC CASSLDSGGANEQFF
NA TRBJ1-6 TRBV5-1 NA TGCGCCAGCAGCACGCGGGACGGTGGTTCACCCCTCCACTTT CASSTRDGGSPLHF
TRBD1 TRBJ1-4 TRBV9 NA TGTGCCAGCAGCCCAGGGGCAGGGGGAACGGAAAAACTGTTTTTT CASSPGAGGTEKLFF
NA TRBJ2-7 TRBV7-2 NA TGTGCCAGCAGCTTAGCTCTCCCCCGCGAGCAGTACTTC CASSLALPREQYF
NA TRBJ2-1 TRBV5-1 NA TGCGCCAGCAGCTCCGGGACAAGAACCTACAATGAGCAGTTCTTC CASSSGTRTYNEQFF
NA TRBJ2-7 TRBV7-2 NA TGTGCCAGCAGCTTATATCGGGGAATATACGAGCAGTACTTC CASSLYRGIYEQYF
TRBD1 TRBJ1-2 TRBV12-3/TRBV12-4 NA TGTGCCAGCAGTCGACAGGGGTATGGCTACACCTTC CASSRQGYGYTF